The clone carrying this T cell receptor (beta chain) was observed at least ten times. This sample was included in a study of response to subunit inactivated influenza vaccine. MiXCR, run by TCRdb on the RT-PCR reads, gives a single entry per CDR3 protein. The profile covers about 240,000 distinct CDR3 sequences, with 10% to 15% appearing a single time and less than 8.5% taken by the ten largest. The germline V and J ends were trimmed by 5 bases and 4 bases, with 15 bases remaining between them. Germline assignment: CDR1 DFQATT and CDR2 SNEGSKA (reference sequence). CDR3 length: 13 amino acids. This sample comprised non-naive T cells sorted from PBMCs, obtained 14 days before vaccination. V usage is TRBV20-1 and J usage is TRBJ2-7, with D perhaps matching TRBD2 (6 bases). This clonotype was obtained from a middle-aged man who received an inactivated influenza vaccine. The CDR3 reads CSAAGGARYEQYF. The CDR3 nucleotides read TGCAGTGCTGCGGGCGGGGCGCGGTACGAGCAGTACTTC.